These 32 T cell receptor beta chains were all obtained from the same sample, sequenced in a study of T-cell memory formation after mild COVID-19. TCRdb used MiXCR to reprocess the 5' RACE reads, holding one entry per CDR3 protein. Among 110,000 to 150,000 distinct CDR3 sequences listed, approximately 25% were seen once. Sequenced: PBMCs or a T cell subset sorted from them (not recorded which). These receptors came from an adult woman who had mild COVID-19 (a few samples of this study predate the infection). Cell type and time point are not known.

This rearrangement joins TRBV9 to TRBJ2-3, with 7 bases fitting TRBD2. There are 14 residues in the CDR3. Germline values: CDR1 SGDLS, CDR2 YYNGEE. V dropped 7 bases and J dropped 6; count of bases not matched to a gene: 11. The DNA of the CDR3 is TGTGCCAGCTCCGGGGGGACTGGCGCCGATACGCAGTATTTT. Residues: CASSGGTGADTQYF.

The table lists this clonotype with a few counts. The rearrangement links TRBV18 to TRBJ2-7; 8 nucleotides match TRBD1. The V segment lost 3 bases and the J segment 0 bases; nucleotides outside the gene matches: 7. This CDR3 is built from 16 residues. Germline values: CDR1 KGHSH, CDR2 LQKENI. The CDR3: CASSPVPGTGSYEQYF. The CDR3 DNA reads as TGTGCCAGCTCACCGGTCCCCGGGACAGGCTCCTACGAGCAGTACTTC.

This clonotype came up a few times. The chain links TRBV6-5 to TRBJ2-7; D perhaps matches TRBD1 (5 bases). Trimming removed 6 bases at V and 2 bases at J, with 14 bases between. The CDR3 has 14 amino acids. Germline CDR1 and CDR2: MNHEY and SVGAGI. In DNA form, the CDR3 reads TGTGCCAGCAGGTTGGGGCAGGCGGCCTACGAGCAGTACTTC. It is translated as CASRLGQAAYEQYF.

This rearrangement joins TRBV6-2 or TRBV6-3 to TRBJ2-1, with 7 positions matching TRBD2. The V segment lost 4 bases and the J segment 8 bases; nucleotides outside the gene matches: 14. The CDR3 is made up of 16 amino acids. Germline V gene sequence: CDR1 MNHEY, CDR2 SVGEGT. CDR3 nucleotide sequence: TGTGCCAGCAGTTTATCTCTCGGTCTCGCGGGAGATGAGCAGTTCTTC. Translating gives CASSLSLGLAGDEQFF.

As DNA, the CDR3 is TGTGCCAGCAGTGAAGGCTCTTGGGACAGGACCTACGAGCAGTACTTC. Protein: CASSEGSWDRTYEQYF. This chain uses TRBV6-1 with TRBJ2-7; TRBD1 agrees at 8 bases. From germline, CDR1 is MNHNS and CDR2 SASEGT. The CDR3 covers 16 residues. V lost 1 base to trimming and J lost 2 bases; unmatched junction nucleotides: 7.

The V call is TRBV2, the J call TRBJ2-1, with D possibly TRBD2 on 5 matching bases. Looked up from germline, CDR1 is SNHLY and CDR2 is FYNNEI. Trimming shortened V by 7 bases and J by 8 bases, and 18 bases separated the two germline ends. The CDR3 contains 14 residues. CDR3 loop: CASTAGSLRDEQFF. CDR3 coding DNA: TGTGCCAGCACTGCGGGCTCTCTTCGGGATGAGCAGTTCTTC.

The chain uses TRBV6-4 and TRBJ2-2, with TRBD2 matching over 8 bases. Germline V gives CDR1 MRHNA, CDR2 SNTAGT. The ends lost 0 bases at V and 4 bases at J; junction bases unmatched: 1. The CDR3 length is 15 residues. Here the CDR3 reads CASSDSSGSTGELFF. The CDR3 bases are TGTGCCAGCAGTGACTCGAGCGGGAGCACCGGGGAGCTGTTTTTT.

This clonotype was observed a few times. The CDR3 sequence: CSARMIGGLETEAFF. CDR3 DNA: TGCAGTGCTAGGATGATCGGGGGGTTGGAAACTGAAGCTTTCTTT. The chain uses TRBV20-1 and TRBJ1-1; maybe TRBD1 (5 bases). V lost 3 bases to trimming and J lost 5 bases, with 19 bases between them. The germline V gene encodes CDR1 DFQATT and CDR2 SNEGSKA (reference sequence). The CDR3 is made up of 15 amino acids.

This clonotype was seen a few times. The chain uses TRBV6-6 and TRBJ2-7, with D tentatively TRBD1 or TRBD2 (6 bases each). The CDR3 loop spans 16 amino acids. V gave up 0 bases and J gave up 5 bases, with 17 bases separating them. Per germline, CDR1 MNHNY and CDR2 SVGAGI (reference sequence). CDR3 loop: CASSYSTGAPDHEQYF. DNA of the CDR3: TGTGCCAGCAGTTACTCGACGGGGGCCCCAGACCACGAGCAGTACTTC.

Only a few counts were recorded for this clonotype. The V and J genes are TRBV12-3 or TRBV12-4 and TRBJ1-5; unclear D gene. CDR3 length: 13 amino acids. Trimming shortened V by 6 bases and J by 5 bases, and 11 bases separated the two germline ends. The CDR3 bases are TGTGCCAGCAGACGAGTCGCCGATCAGCCCCAGCATTTT. This translates into CASRRVADQPQHF.

V is TRBV5-1 and J is TRBJ1-5; possibly TRBD1 for D (5 bases). Germline V gene data show CDR1 as SGHRS and CDR2 as YFSETQ. V was trimmed by 4 bases and J by 7 bases, leaving 15 bases between them. The CDR3 consists of 14 residues. In DNA, the CDR3 is TGCGCCAGCAGCCCAGATTTGGGGGGGCAGCCCCAGCATTTT. Its translation is CASSPDLGGQPQHF.

The V gene is TRBV4-2, the J gene TRBJ2-7, with D perhaps TRBD2 (7 bases). Trimming cost V 0 bases and J 0 bases, with 15 bases left between them. CDR3 size: 17 residues. In germline, CDR1 is LGHNA, CDR2 YNFKEQ. CDR3 sequence (DNA): TGTGCCAGCAGCCAAGATAGGCGCGGGGGCAGCTCCTACGAGCAGTACTTC. Translation: CASSQDRRGGSSYEQYF.

V usage is TRBV4-1 and J usage is TRBJ2-7; possible D gene TRBD1, 6 bases. This CDR3 comprises 14 residues. V lost 1 base and J lost 4, with 11 bases in between. Germline V lookup: CDR1 MGHRA, CDR2 YSYEKL. CDR3 DNA: TGCGCCAGCAGCCAAGTAGGGACATCTTACGAGCAGTACTTC. Its protein is CASSQVGTSYEQYF.

The chain links TRBV5-6 to TRBJ2-7; TRBD1 matches 7 bases. This CDR3 region has 15 residues. V shed 3 bases, J shed 2 bases, and the junction held 8 bases outside the gene matches. CDR1 is SGHDT, CDR2 YYEEEE, per germline. Written as DNA, the CDR3 is TGTGCCAGCAGCTCCGGGACAGCTTTCGCCTACGAGCAGTACTTC. Protein sequence: CASSSGTAFAYEQYF.

This clonotype was counted only a few times. This chain joins TRBV20-1 and TRBJ2-1, with 8 bases aligning to TRBD2. The V gene's germline CDR1 is DFQATT and CDR2 SNEGSKA (reference sequence). This CDR3 region has 13 residues. Germline trimming cut 6 bases from V and 9 bases from J; bases unmatched to any gene: 10. The CDR3 DNA reads as TGCAGTGCGCCCCGGGAGGGTTTCAGTGAGCAGTTCTTC. It specifies CSAPREGFSEQFF.

The chain combines TRBV7-8 with TRBJ2-3; TRBD2 agrees at 11 bases. The germline V gene encodes CDR1 SGHVS and CDR2 FQNEAQ. J was trimmed by 5 bases and V by 4 bases; bases with no gene match: 11. This CDR3 has 17 residues. CDR3 bases: TGTGCCAGCAGCTCCTTTCACTTAGCGGGAGGGCTAGATACGCAGTATTTT. This codes for CASSSFHLAGGLDTQYF.

The table lists this clonotype with a few counts. J is TRBJ2-5 and V is TRBV7-7, with TRBD2 identical over 13 bases. The V gene's germline CDR1 is SSHAT and CDR2 FNYEAQ (reference sequence). Trimming took 1 base from V and 1 from J; bases not matched to a gene: 3. This CDR3 region has 17 residues. CDR3: CASSLDRLAGGQETQYF. The CDR3 DNA is TGTGCCAGCAGCTTAGACAGACTAGCGGGGGGCCAAGAGACCCAGTACTTC.

The rearrangement links TRBV20-1 to TRBJ1-1; D ambiguous. The CDR3 is made up of 11 amino acids. With 6 bases removed from V and 5 bases from J, the gap between germline ends came to 10 bases. Germline V gene sequence: CDR1 DFQATT, CDR2 SNEGSKA (reference sequence). Here the CDR3 reads CSASSGTEAFF. The CDR3 nucleotides are TGCAGTGCCAGTAGTGGTACTGAAGCTTTCTTT.

The chain recombines TRBV2 with TRBJ2-1; TRBD2 aligns across 7 bases. Germline V lookup: CDR1 SNHLY, CDR2 FYNNEI. Trimming cost V 2 bases and J 2 bases; bases outside gene matches: 6. The CDR3 runs 16 residues. This CDR3 reads CASSEMIRGAYNEQFF. As DNA, the CDR3 is TGTGCCAGCAGTGAAATGATACGGGGGGCCTACAATGAGCAGTTCTTC.

This clonotype was picked up a small number of times. J is TRBJ2-7 and V is TRBV28; TRBD1 matches 7 bases. Germline loops: CDR1 MDHEN, CDR2 SYDVKM. The V segment lost 6 bases and the J segment 4 bases; nucleotides outside the gene matches: 3. The CDR3 sequence is 12 residues long. CDR3 amino acids: CASRLQGYEQYF. The CDR3 region has the DNA TGTGCCAGCAGATTACAGGGGTACGAGCAGTACTTC.

The V gene is TRBV14, the J gene TRBJ2-1; D remains ambiguous. V was clipped by 1 base and J by 0 bases, with 7 bases between them. Germline V gives CDR1 SGHDN, CDR2 FVKESK. The CDR3 is 15 amino acids. The DNA for the CDR3 is TGTGCCAGCAGCCAAGCAGAGACCTCCTACAATGAGCAGTTCTTC. Translating gives CASSQAETSYNEQFF.

The sample holds a few counts of this clonotype. This chain links TRBV4-3 with TRBJ2-3; 13 bases map to TRBD2. The CDR3 extends over 18 amino acids. V was pared by 3 bases and J by 5 bases, with 11 bases of the junction left unmatched. Germline CDR1 is LGHNA and CDR2 is YSLEER. The CDR3 protein is CASSQLTSGGPAQDTQYF. The CDR3, as DNA: TGCGCCAGCAGCCAGCTGACTAGCGGGGGGCCTGCACAAGATACGCAGTATTTT.

This clonotype has only a few counts. The rearrangement uses TRBV7-9 and TRBJ2-2, with D possibly TRBD1 on 5 matching bases. The CDR3 runs 17 residues. Between the trimmed V and J ends, which lost 5 bases and 0 bases, there was a span of 16 bases. Germline V lookup: CDR1 SEHNR, CDR2 FQNEAQ (reference sequence). The CDR3 DNA reads TGTGCCAGCAGCCCACAAGTTCCAGGGACGAACACCGGGGAGCTGTTTTTT. It encodes CASSPQVPGTNTGELFF.

On this clonotype: A junction end diverges from the germline sequence, so it may reflect a read error. The chain uses TRBV18 and TRBJ1-2; D is uncertain. CDR3 length: 13 amino acids. Germline V CDR1 and CDR2: KGHSH, LQKENI. The CDR3 DNA follows: TGTGACAGCTCACCGGAGGCTAACTATGGCTACACCTTC. This encodes CDSSPEANYGYTF.

In nucleotides, the CDR3 is TGTGCCAGCACTCTTTCGACGTACAATGAGCAGTTCTTC. This gives the protein CASTLSTYNEQFF. The genes are TRBV12-3 or TRBV12-4 and TRBJ2-1; D unresolved. V shed 7 bases and J shed 4 bases, with 11 bases lying between them. There are 13 residues in the CDR3.

V usage is TRBV7-6 and J usage is TRBJ2-1; 7 nucleotides line up with TRBD2. Germline CDR1 reads SGHVS; CDR2 reads FNYEAQ. CDR3 size: 18 residues. The V segment lost 0 bases and the J segment 4 bases; nucleotides outside the gene matches: 12. Here the CDR3 DNA reads TGTGCCAGCAGCTTAGCGCCGTCGGGCGGGGGTGCTTACAATGAGCAGTTCTTC. It specifies CASSLAPSGGGAYNEQFF.

The chain uses TRBV20-1 and TRBJ2-7; 7 bases are a match to TRBD1. CDR1 and CDR2 (germline): DFQATT, SNEGSKA (reference sequence). This CDR3 region has 13 residues. Unmatched junction bases numbered 12, after V lost 6 bases and J lost 7 bases. CDR3 DNA sequence: TGCAGTGCCCGCCAGACAGGGCTGGGGGAGCAGTACTTC. It is translated as CSARQTGLGEQYF.

The chain combines TRBV12-3 or TRBV12-4 with TRBJ1-5; TRBD1 might be the D (5 bases). V was pared by 1 base and J by 5 bases, with 12 bases between. The CDR3 totals 15 residues. CDR3 coding DNA: TGTGCCAGCAGTTTAGTCGGGACCCACTATCAGCCCCAGCATTTT. It encodes CASSLVGTHYQPQHF.

This clonotype turned up a few times. The rearrangement joins TRBV5-4 to TRBJ2-1; possible D gene TRBD1, 5 bases. The germline gives CDR1 SGHNT, CDR2 YYREEE (reference sequence). V lost 3 bases, J lost 7 bases, and 14 bases lay in between. The CDR3 runs to 14 residues. CDR3 bases: TGTGCCAGCAGCTCCTGGACCAGGGTTAATGAGCAGTTCTTC. Translating gives CASSSWTRVNEQFF.

The chain links TRBV9 to TRBJ2-5, with 14 bases aligning to TRBD2. Germline CDR1 is SGDLS and CDR2 is YYNGEE. There are 16 residues in the CDR3. V lost 4 bases and J lost 5; bases outside the gene matches: 7. The CDR3 nucleotides read TGTGCCAGCAGCCCCGGGACTAGCGGGAGTTCGGAGACCCAGTACTTC. Amino acid sequence: CASSPGTSGSSETQYF.

This clonotype has only a few counts. The rearrangement joins TRBV27 to TRBJ1-1; weak D call: TRBD1 (5 bases). Deletions cut 6 bases from V and 0 bases from J, with 14 bases between. Germline V gives CDR1 MNHEY, CDR2 SMNVEV (reference sequence). This CDR3 is built from 15 residues. The CDR3 loop is CASSAGEVMNTEAFF. The CDR3 DNA sequence: TGTGCCAGCAGCGCGGGGGAAGTCATGAACACTGAAGCTTTCTTT.

In its sample, this clonotype was seen a few times. This chain connects TRBV7-8 to TRBJ2-5; a weak D match, TRBD1 (6 bases). The germline gives CDR1 SGHVS, CDR2 FQNEAQ. Trimming shortened V by 1 base and J by 7 bases, and 19 bases separated the two germline ends. This CDR3 has 16 amino acids. CDR3 loop: CASSLGVRTADGTQYF. The CDR3 nucleotides read TGTGCCAGCAGCTTAGGTGTCCGGACAGCCGATGGGACCCAGTACTTC.